The sample holds many counts of the clone carrying this T cell receptor (beta chain). TCRdb ran MiXCR on the 5' RACE reads and lists one entry per CDR3 protein. Of 100,000 to 150,000 distinct CDR3 sequences listed, approximately 7% were seen once; the top ten hold 2% to 3%. This entry belongs to a study of T cells after yellow fever vaccination. The CDR3 consists of 15 residues. Germline CDR1 and CDR2: LGHDT and YNNKEL (reference sequence). J was trimmed by 2 bases and V by 4 bases; bases with no gene match: 7. Material: CD4+ T cells sorted from PBMCs, obtained more than 8 days after the first yellow fever vaccination. The rearrangement uses TRBV3-1 and TRBJ1-2, with TRBD1 matching over 7 bases. The receptor's source is a man between 18 and 29 years old who received the YFV17D yellow fever vaccine. CDR3 nucleotide sequence: TGTGCCAGCAGCCGCATAAACAGGGGAAACTATGGCTACACCTTC. It specifies CASSRINRGNYGYTF.